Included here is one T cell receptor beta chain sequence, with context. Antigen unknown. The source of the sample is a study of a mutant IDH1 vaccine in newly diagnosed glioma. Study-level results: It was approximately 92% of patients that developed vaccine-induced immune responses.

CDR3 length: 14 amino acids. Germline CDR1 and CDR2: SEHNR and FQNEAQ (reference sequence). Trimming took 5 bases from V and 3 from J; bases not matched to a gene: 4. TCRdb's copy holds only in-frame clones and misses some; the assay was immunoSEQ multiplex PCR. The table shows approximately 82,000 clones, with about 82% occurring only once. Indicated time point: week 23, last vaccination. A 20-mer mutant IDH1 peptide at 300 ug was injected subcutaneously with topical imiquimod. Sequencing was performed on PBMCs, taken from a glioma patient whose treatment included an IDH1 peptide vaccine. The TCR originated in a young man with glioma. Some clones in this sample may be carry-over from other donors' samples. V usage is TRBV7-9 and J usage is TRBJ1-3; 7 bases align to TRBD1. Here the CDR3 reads CASSDRVNGNTIYF. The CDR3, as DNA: TGTGCCAGCAGCGACAGGGTGAATGGAAACACCATATATTTT.